These T cell receptor beta chains were read from a single sample in a study of T cell changes during pregnancy in multiple sclerosis. The assay was immunoSEQ multiplex PCR, and TCRdb's table has in-frame clones only and misses some. This table has about 98,000 clones, just over 90% appearing once. The sequencing used peripheral blood, collected after pregnancy. The receptors were sampled from a female donor in good health, enrolled as a control in a pregnancy study. The CDR3 runs from the conserved cysteine through the conserved F or W. A D gene is named only where the DNA matches it firmly. The size of a clone is reported for some rows only, either as once, few or many, or as a class for expanded clones.

TRBJ2-7,TRBD2,TRBV6-5,NA,CASSYSPSGSYEQYF,TGTGCCAGCAGTTACTCGCCTAGCGGCTCCTACGAGCAGTACTTC
TRBJ1-2,NA,TRBV29-1,NA,CSVLGQRGYTF,TGCAGCGTTCTAGGACAAAGGGGCTACACCTTC
TRBJ2-5,TRBD1,TRBV4-1,once,CASSQEDRDQETQYF,TGCGCCAGCAGCCAAGAGGACAGGGACCAAGAGACCCAGTACTTC
TRBJ2-4,NA,TRBV15,NA,CATSRDWTLLAKNIQYF,TGTGCCACCAGCAGAGATTGGACTCTTTTAGCCAAAAACATTCAGTACTTC
TRBJ2-1,NA,TRBV6-4,NA,CASSDTPGGGAFF,TGTGCCAGCAGTGACACCCCAGGAGGAGGGGCGTTCTTC
TRBJ2-1,TRBD2,TRBV4-1,once,CASSQDLGGLAGVDEQFF,TGCGCCAGCAGCCAAGATTTAGGGGGACTAGCGGGAGTCGATGAGCAGTTCTTC
TRBJ2-1,TRBD2,TRBV5-1,NA,CASTTSGVKPNEQFF,TGCGCCAGCACTACTAGCGGGGTTAAACCCAATGAGCAGTTCTTC
TRBJ1-3,TRBD1,TRBV28,NA,CASSLWALTGQGTGNTIYF,TGTGCCAGCAGTTTATGGGCCTTAACGGGACAGGGGACCGGAAACACCATATATTTT
TRBJ2-2,NA,TRBV18,NA,CASSPLEQLTGELFF,TGTGCCAGCTCACCACTCGAACAGCTGACCGGGGAGCTGTTTTTT
TRBJ1-2,NA,TRBV14,NA,CASRPDRFYGYTF,TGTGCCAGCAGGCCAGACAGGTTTTATGGCTACACCTTC
TRBJ2-7,NA,TRBV6-1,NA,CASSRKGSYEQYF,TGTGCCAGCAGCAGGAAAGGCTCCTACGAGCAGTACTTC
TRBJ2-7,NA,TRBV7-8,NA,CASSLAEGGSYEQYF,TGTGCCAGCAGCTTAGCGGAGGGAGGTTCCTACGAGCAGTACTTC
TRBJ2-2,NA,TRBV25-1,NA,CASSGRAAGELFF,TGTGCCAGCAGTGGCAGGGCGGCCGGGGAGCTGTTTTTT
TRBJ1-2,TRBD1,TRBV5-4,NA,CASSLRTGATLGYTF,TGTGCCAGCAGCCTCCGGACAGGAGCCACCCTGGGCTACACCTTC
TRBJ1-4,TRBD1,TRBV9,NA,CASSVAPGTGSEKLFF,TGTGCCAGCAGCGTTGCCCCCGGGACAGGAAGTGAAAAACTGTTTTTT
TRBJ1-1,TRBD1,TRBV29-1,NA,CSVEHDRGGEAFF,TGCAGCGTTGAACATGACAGGGGGGGAGAAGCTTTCTTT
TRBJ1-4,NA,TRBV28,NA,CASSLKAGGGTNEKLFF,TGTGCCAGCAGTTTAAAGGCTGGCGGAGGCACTAATGAAAAACTGTTTTTT
TRBJ1-2,TRBD1,TRBV5-4,NA,CASSHDRDYGYTF,TGTGCCAGCAGCCATGACAGGGACTATGGCTACACCTTC
TRBJ1-4,NA,TRBV6-1,NA,CASENWGDNEKLFF,TGTGCCAGCGAGAATTGGGGGGACAATGAAAAACTGTTTTTT
TRBJ2-3,TRBD2,TRBV27,few,CAKSLWASGRAYGQDTQYF,TGTGCCAAAAGTTTGTGGGCTAGCGGGAGGGCCTATGGTCAAGATACGCAGTATTTT
TRBJ2-2,TRBD2,TRBV27,once,CASSLGLAGNTGELFF,TGTGCCAGCAGTTTAGGGCTAGCGGGTAACACCGGGGAGCTGTTTTTT
TRBJ2-2,NA,TRBV15,NA,CATSSRGAANTGELFF,TGTGCCACCAGCTCACGGGGGGCCGCGAACACCGGGGAGCTGTTTTTT
TRBJ2-2,NA,TRBV21-1,once,CASSNGDRVTGELFF,TGTGCCAGCAGCAATGGGGACAGGGTGACCGGGGAGCTGTTTTTT
TRBJ2-5,TRBD2,TRBV5-1,few,CASSPAGGLQETQYF,TGCGCCAGCAGCCCAGCGGGGGGACTACAAGAGACCCAGTACTTC
TRBJ1-2,NA,TRBV27,NA,CASSLQGRGYGYTF,TGTGCCAGCAGTTTACAGGGGCGCGGCTATGGCTACACCTTC
TRBJ2-1,TRBD2,TRBV5-1,NA,CASMPGGRVHEQFF,TGCGCCAGTATGCCTGGCGGGAGGGTTCATGAGCAGTTCTTC
TRBJ1-5,NA,TRBV6-1,medium-sized,CASSEEGVQPQHF,TGTGCCAGCAGTGAAGAGGGAGTACAGCCCCAGCATTTT
TRBJ1-4,NA,TRBV20-1,few,CSARSPIELFF,TGCAGTGCCCGATCCCCTATCGAACTGTTTTTT
TRBJ2-3,NA,TRBV7-6,NA,CASSFIAGADTQYF,TGTGCCAGCAGCTTCATAGCCGGGGCAGATACGCAGTATTTT
TRBJ2-5,TRBD2,TRBV6-1,NA,CASSEKTSGYRETQYF,TGTGCCAGCAGTGAAAAGACTAGCGGGTACAGAGAGACCCAGTACTTC
TRBJ1-1,NA,TRBV6-6,NA,CASSGDMNTEAFF,TGTGCCAGCAGTGGTGACATGAACACTGAAGCTTTCTTT
TRBJ2-7,NA,TRBV2,NA,CASSEGQGIDEQYF,TGTGCCAGCAGTGAAGGGCAGGGGATTGACGAGCAGTACTTC
TRBJ2-5,TRBD2,TRBV15,NA,CATSRAPSGQETQYF,TGTGCCACCTCTCGGGCCCCTAGCGGACAAGAGACCCAGTACTTC
TRBJ1-2,NA,TRBV30,NA,CAWSASTGWGYTF,TGTGCCTGGAGTGCCTCGACAGGCTGGGGCTACACCTTC
TRBJ1-2,NA,TRBV7-9,NA,CASSLSSGRKDGYTF,TGTGCCAGCAGCTTATCCTCAGGGAGGAAAGATGGCTACACCTTC
TRBJ2-7,TRBD2,TRBV6-6,NA,CASSSGGTFEQYF,TGTGCCAGCAGTAGCGGGGGGACTTTCGAGCAGTACTTC
TRBJ2-1,TRBD2,TRBV2,NA,CASIPTSGRGKQFF,TGTGCCAGCATTCCGACTAGCGGGAGGGGTAAGCAGTTCTTC
TRBJ1-1,TRBD1,TRBV28,NA,CASQGTGRTEAFF,TGTGCCAGCCAGGGGACAGGCCGCACTGAAGCTTTCTTT
TRBJ1-1,NA,TRBV27,NA,CASSLSNFGTEAFF,TGTGCCAGCAGTTTATCGAATTTCGGGACTGAAGCTTTCTTT
TRBJ1-1,NA,TRBV19,NA,CASSRRAVGPNTEAFF,TGTGCCAGTAGCCGTAGAGCGGTTGGGCCTAACACTGAAGCTTTCTTT
TRBJ2-5,TRBD2,TRBV11-3,once,CASSPGGSGETQYF,TGTGCCAGCAGCCCCGGGGGGTCGGGAGAGACCCAGTACTTC
TRBJ2-7,TRBD1,TRBV19,NA,CASSMGTGALEQYF,TGTGCCAGTAGTATGGGGACAGGGGCTCTCGAGCAGTACTTC
TRBJ2-3,TRBD1,TRBV27,NA,CASSSDRGDTQYF,TGTGCCAGCAGTTCCGACAGGGGTGATACGCAGTATTTT
TRBJ2-7,TRBD2,TRBV14,NA,CASSLSLTSGEQYF,TGTGCCAGCAGCCTATCTCTCACTAGCGGGGAGCAGTACTTC
TRBJ2-5,NA,TRBV4-1,NA,CASSQRLFRETEETQYF,TGCGCCAGCAGCCAACGGTTATTTCGGGAGACGGAAGAGACCCAGTACTTC
TRBJ2-1,TRBD1,TRBV10-3,NA,CLQGHYNEQFF,TGCTTACAGGGGCACTACAATGAGCAGTTCTTC
TRBJ2-2,NA,TRBV11-1,NA,CASSLVKNTGELFF,TGTGCCAGCAGCTTAGTTAAGAACACCGGGGAGCTGTTTTTT
TRBJ1-6,NA,TRBV19,NA,CASADRSDYNSPLHF,TGTGCCAGTGCCGACAGAAGTGACTATAATTCACCCCTCCACTTT
TRBJ2-1,NA,TRBV7-9,NA,CASRVKGVNEQFF,TGTGCCAGCAGGGTGAAAGGGGTGAATGAGCAGTTCTTC
TRBJ2-7,NA,TRBV6-4,NA,CAMYITSYEQYF,TGTGCCATGTACATTACCTCCTACGAGCAGTACTTC
TRBJ1-1,NA,TRBV27,NA,CASSSSIRLEWTFF,TGTGCCAGCAGTTCGAGTATTAGGCTGGAGTGGACTTTCTTT
TRBJ2-1,NA,TRBV4-2,NA,CASSPNFWSSYNEQFF,TGTGCCAGCAGCCCTAACTTCTGGTCGTCCTACAATGAGCAGTTCTTC
TRBJ2-1,NA,TRBV7-9,NA,CASSLTARVYNEQFF,TGTGCCAGCAGCTTAACTGCGCGGGTCTACAATGAGCAGTTCTTC
TRBJ1-1,TRBD1,TRBV5-1,NA,CASSLATGGAHEAFF,TGCGCCAGCAGCTTGGCGACAGGGGGCGCCCATGAAGCTTTCTTT